Below are 26 T cell receptor beta chains sequenced from a single sample in a study of blood T cell repertoires in COVID-19. The table came from immunoSEQ multiplex PCR; TCRdb's copy has only in-frame clones and leaves some out. The data hold roughly 160,000 clones, with about 90% observed a single time. The sample was PBMCs or T cells enriched from blood (not recorded which). These TCRs come from a woman in her forties or fifties who had recovered from COVID-19.

The chain combines TRBV28 with TRBJ2-1; D call uncertain. Germline loops: CDR1 MDHEN, CDR2 SYDVKM. CDR3 length: 15 amino acids. V dropped 5 bases and J dropped 0 bases, with 11 bases sitting between them. This CDR3 reads CASSHASNSYNEQFF. CDR3 sequence (DNA): TGTGCCAGCAGTCACGCGAGTAACTCCTACAATGAGCAGTTCTTC.

The V and J genes are TRBV30 and TRBJ2-3; D is perhaps TRBD2 (5 bases). V lost 4 bases, J lost 3 bases, and 11 bases lay in between. The length of the CDR3 is 13 residues. Germline CDR1 GTSNPN, CDR2 SVGIG (reference sequence). This CDR3 reads CAWNRRTTDTQYF. The CDR3 DNA reads TGTGCCTGGAACCGCCGGACTACAGATACGCAGTATTTT.

V and J are TRBV5-4 and TRBJ2-1, with TRBD1 matching over 7 bases. The V gene end was trimmed by 5 bases and the J gene end by 6 bases; junction bases not matched to a gene: 8. Germline-derived CDR1 and CDR2 are SGHNT and YYREEE (reference sequence). The CDR3 totals 14 residues. The CDR3 spells CASRRGTVSNEQFF. CDR3 nucleotide sequence: TGTGCCAGCAGGAGAGGGACAGTCTCCAATGAGCAGTTCTTC.

The genes are TRBV28 and TRBJ1-2; TRBD1 matches at 8 bases. The length of the CDR3 is 14 residues. Germline V gives CDR1 MDHEN, CDR2 SYDVKM. The J segment lost 5 bases and the V segment lost 7 bases, leaving 9 bases of the junction unmatched. CDR3 sequence reads: CASTTGGEAYGYTF. DNA for the CDR3: TGTGCCAGCACAACAGGGGGTGAGGCTTATGGCTACACCTTC.

This clone was detected once. The chain links TRBV2 to TRBJ2-7; the match to TRBD1 covers 7 bases. The CDR3 loop spans 11 amino acids. Germline lookup yields CDR1 SNHLY and CDR2 FYNNEI. Trimming cost V 7 bases and J 8 bases; bases outside gene matches: 5. CDR3 amino acids: CASNGQVKQYF. The CDR3 DNA is TGTGCCAGCAACGGACAGGTCAAGCAGTACTTC.

In this sample, this clone is medium-sized. This rearrangement joins TRBV29-1 to TRBJ2-1; tentative D call: TRBD2 (6 bases). Trimming took off 4 bases at V and 3 bases at J, with 13 bases between the two ends. Germline V gives CDR1 SQVTM, CDR2 ANQGSEA. CDR3 length equals 14 residues. CDR3 in amino acids: CSVAHREIYNEQFF. The CDR3 nucleotides read TGCAGCGTTGCCCATCGGGAGATCTACAATGAGCAGTTCTTC.

The chain joins TRBV6-5 to TRBJ1-6; TRBD1 agrees at 10 bases. The trim removed 5 bases at V and 10 bases at J, leaving 8 bases unmatched. CDR1 and CDR2 from the germline V gene are MNHEY and SVGAGI. This CDR3 is 15 amino acids long. Written as DNA, the CDR3 is TGTGCCAGCAGTCAACCGGGACAGGGGTGGTCACCCCTCCACTTT. Protein sequence: CASSQPGQGWSPLHF.

The CDR3 here is CATSELTSGGRETQYF. In DNA form, the CDR3 reads TGTGCCACCAGTGAACTGACTAGCGGGGGACGGGAGACCCAGTACTTC. The rearrangement joins TRBV24-1 to TRBJ2-5, with 12 bases identical to TRBD2. With 4 bases clipped from V and 5 bases from J, the junction kept 7 bases outside the gene matches. The CDR3 has 16 amino acids. Germline V gene data show CDR1 as KGHDR and CDR2 as SFDVKD.

This clone occurred once. The rearrangement joins TRBV5-1 to TRBJ2-1; TRBD2 matches at 11 bases. This CDR3 spans 16 amino acids. Looked up from germline, CDR1 is SGHRS and CDR2 is YFSETQ. Trimming at V came to 2 bases and at J to 4 bases, leaving 5 bases not matched to a gene. DNA for the CDR3: TGCGCCAGCAGCTTACCTACTAGCGGGGGTTACAATGAGCAGTTCTTC. Protein product: CASSLPTSGGYNEQFF.

As DNA, the CDR3 is TGTGCCAGCAGCTTGTCTCCGGTAGAACTGTTTTTT. Residues: CASSLSPVELFF. The V gene is TRBV7-9, the J gene TRBJ1-4; D remains ambiguous. Deletions cut 3 bases from V and 12 bases from J, with 11 bases between. Germline V gene data show CDR1 as SEHNR and CDR2 as FQNEAQ (reference sequence). The CDR3 totals 12 residues.

J is TRBJ1-2 and V is TRBV4-2; 10 positions agree with TRBD1. Germline CDR1 LGHNA, CDR2 YNFKEQ. After removal of 1 base from V and 6 bases from J, the junction contained 2 bases not matched to a gene. The CDR3 runs 14 residues. The CDR3 here is CASSQADRGHGYTF. CDR3 sequence (DNA): TGTGCCAGCAGCCAAGCCGACAGGGGGCATGGCTACACCTTC.

This sequence joins TRBV7-9 and TRBJ1-2; 8 bases fit TRBD1. The V segment lost 3 bases and the J segment 4 bases; nucleotides outside the gene matches: 7. Germline V gene sequence: CDR1 SEHNR, CDR2 FQNEAQ (reference sequence). This CDR3 has 15 amino acids. The CDR3 bases are TGTGCCAGCAGCTTGCAGGGGGCGCCGGGCTATGGCTACACCTTC. Translated, it gives CASSLQGAPGYGYTF. Full variable domain (remainder filled in from reference TRBV7-9 and TRBJ1-2): DTGVSQNPRHKITKRGQNVTFRCDPISEHNRLYWYRQTLGQGPEFLTYFQNEAQLEKSRLLSDRFSAERPKGSFSTLEIQRTEQGDSAMYLCASSLQGAPGYGYTFGSGTRLTVV.

This sequence joins TRBV28 and TRBJ1-6; no firm D call. Germline V gene data show CDR1 as MDHEN and CDR2 as SYDVKM. V was shortened by 4 bases and J by 4 bases, with 11 bases between the two germline ends. CDR3 length: 15 amino acids. CDR3 sequence (DNA): TGTGCCAGCAGTTCCAGCAAGCGATATAATTCACCCCTCCACTTT. Translation: CASSSSKRYNSPLHF.

This rearrangement joins TRBV29-1 to TRBJ2-1; TRBD1 aligns across 7 bases. The J segment lost 4 bases and the V segment lost 4 bases, leaving 7 bases of the junction unmatched. The CDR3 extends over 14 amino acids. Germline CDR1 is SQVTM and CDR2 is ANQGSEA. CDR3 region: CSVAPTGPYNEQFF. CDR3 coding DNA: TGCAGCGTTGCCCCGACAGGGCCATACAATGAGCAGTTCTTC.

This chain connects TRBV28 to TRBJ2-1; TRBD2 matches 9 bases. V shed 4 bases, J shed 2 bases, and the junction held 3 bases outside the gene matches. The CDR3 is made up of 15 amino acids. Germline V gene sequence: CDR1 MDHEN, CDR2 SYDVKM. In DNA form, the CDR3 reads TGTGCCAGCAGTTCTAGACTAGCGGCCTACAATGAGCAGTTCTTC. Amino acids: CASSSRLAAYNEQFF.

In its sample, this clone was seen once. V is TRBV19 and J is TRBJ1-6, with a tentative D call TRBD1 (5 bases). Germline CDR1 and CDR2: LNHDA and SQIVND (reference sequence). The CDR3 length is 15 residues. Between the trimmed V and J ends, which lost 3 bases and 10 bases, there was a span of 16 bases. The CDR3 DNA reads TGTGCCAGTAGTATCAAGACACCATCAGGGTCACCCCTCCACTTT. Translating gives CASSIKTPSGSPLHF. Looking up the rest from reference TRBV19 and TRBJ1-6 gives the full variable domain: DGGITQSPKYLFRKEGQNVTLSCEQNLNHDAMYWYRQDPGQGLRLIYYSQIVNDFQKGDIAEGYSVSREKKESFPLTVTSAQKNPTAFYLCASSIKTPSGSPLHFGNGTRLTVT.

The rearrangement joins TRBV7-9 to TRBJ1-5, with TRBD1 matching over 9 bases. Trimming at V came to 5 bases and at J to 4 bases, leaving 6 bases not matched to a gene. This CDR3 comprises 15 residues. Germline CDR1 reads SEHNR; CDR2 reads FQNEAQ (reference sequence). CDR3 residues: CASSLGQGENQPQHF. CDR3 DNA sequence: TGTGCCAGCAGCCTGGGACAGGGAGAAAATCAGCCCCAGCATTTT.

V and J are TRBV7-8 and TRBJ1-1; D possibly corresponds to TRBD1 (5 bases). The V end was cut by 1 base, the J end by 2 bases, with 11 bases between. CDR3 length: 15 residues. Germline loops: CDR1 SGHVS, CDR2 FQNEAQ. The CDR3, as DNA: TGTGCCAGCAGCTTAGGGGGGGGTTTTAACACTGAAGCTTTCTTT. It encodes CASSLGGGFNTEAFF.

The chain carries TRBV11-3 and TRBJ2-2; D unclear. The length of the CDR3 is 17 residues. Germline CDR1 SGHNT, CDR2 YENEEA. V was shortened by 0 bases and J by 2 bases, with 13 bases between the two germline ends. The CDR3 DNA reads as TGTGCCAGCAGCTTAGATCGTAGACTCAGAAACACCGGGGAGCTGTTTTTT. Protein product: CASSLDRRLRNTGELFF.

The chain joins TRBV3-1 (or the pseudogene TRBV3-2) to TRBJ1-5, with D unclear. V gave up 1 base and J gave up 1 base, with 5 bases separating them. Germline CDR1 reads LGHDT; CDR2 reads YNNKEL (reference sequence). The CDR3 extends over 14 amino acids. This CDR3 reads CASSQGLSNQPQHF. In DNA form, the CDR3 reads TGTGCCAGCAGCCAAGGACTGAGCAATCAGCCCCAGCATTTT.

The rearrangement links TRBV29-1 to TRBJ2-1; 13 nucleotides align to TRBD2. The V and J ends lost 6 bases and 5 bases, in that order; junction bases with no gene match: 7. CDR1 is SQVTM and CDR2 is ANQGSEA in the germline V gene. This CDR3 spans 15 amino acids. CDR3 residues: CSVPLTSGRDNEQFF. The CDR3 bases are TGCAGCGTCCCCCTTACTAGCGGGAGGGACAATGAGCAGTTCTTC.

The chain employs TRBV15 and TRBJ1-4; 8 bases line up with TRBD1. The trim removed 4 bases at V and 3 bases at J, leaving 1 base unmatched. This CDR3 contains 14 residues. Germline CDR1 reads LNHNV; CDR2 reads YYDKDF (reference sequence). CDR3 sequence (DNA): TGTGCCACCAGCAAGGACAGGGCTAATGAAAAACTGTTTTTT. Protein: CATSKDRANEKLFF.

The rearrangement joins TRBV19 to TRBJ2-1; D unresolved. CDR3 size: 16 residues. Germline V gene data show CDR1 as LNHDA and CDR2 as SQIVND (reference sequence). The V gene lost 6 bases and the J gene lost 0 bases, with 15 bases spanning the gap. For the CDR3, the DNA is TGTGCCAGTAGGCACCCGGGTTCTAGCTCCTACAATGAGCAGTTCTTC. This gives the protein CASRHPGSSSYNEQFF.

This clone was observed once. The V call is TRBV6-1, the J call TRBJ1-5; 9 positions agree with TRBD1. Trimming took 4 bases from V and 0 from J; bases not matched to a gene: 13. Germline CDR1 and CDR2: MNHNS and SASEGT. The CDR3 length is 19 residues. CDR3: CASSAHKTGTGLSNQPQHF. In DNA, the CDR3 is TGTGCCAGCAGTGCCCATAAGACCGGGACAGGGCTTAGCAATCAGCCCCAGCATTTT.

The sample holds one count of this clone. This sequence joins TRBV6-5 and TRBJ2-3; TRBD1 agrees at 10 bases. J was trimmed by 6 bases and V by 2 bases; bases with no gene match: 5. Germline CDR1 MNHEY, CDR2 SVGAGI. The CDR3 extends over 15 amino acids. The CDR3: CASSYEGTGVDTQYF. Written as DNA, the CDR3 is TGTGCCAGCAGTTACGAGGGGACAGGGGTGGATACGCAGTATTTT.

The V gene is TRBV30, the J gene TRBJ1-1; perhaps TRBD1 as D (6 bases). The CDR3 runs to 14 residues. The V end was cut by 1 base, the J end by 5 bases, with 14 bases between. Germline CDR1 reads GTSNPN; CDR2 reads SVGIG (reference sequence). The CDR3 sequence is CAWSGRGGGTEAFF. The CDR3 region has the DNA TGTGCCTGGAGTGGGAGGGGAGGGGGAACTGAAGCTTTCTTT.